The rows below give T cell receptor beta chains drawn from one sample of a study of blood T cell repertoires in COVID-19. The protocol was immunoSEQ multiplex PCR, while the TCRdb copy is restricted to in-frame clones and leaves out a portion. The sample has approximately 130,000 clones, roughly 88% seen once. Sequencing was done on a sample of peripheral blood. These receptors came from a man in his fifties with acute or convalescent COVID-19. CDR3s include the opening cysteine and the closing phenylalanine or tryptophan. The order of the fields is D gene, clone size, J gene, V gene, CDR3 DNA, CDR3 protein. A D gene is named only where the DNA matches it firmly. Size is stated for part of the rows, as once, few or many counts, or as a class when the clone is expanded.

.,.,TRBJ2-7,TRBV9,TGTGCCAGCAGCGTAAGACGGGAGTCCCACGAGCAGTACTTC,CASSVRRESHEQYF
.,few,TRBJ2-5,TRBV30,TGTGCCTGGAGTACAGTCAGCAGGGGAAAGACCCAGTACTTC,CAWSTVSRGKTQYF
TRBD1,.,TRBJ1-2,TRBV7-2,TGTGCCAGCAGTTCTCGGACAGGGGATGGCTACACCTTC,CASSSRTGDGYTF
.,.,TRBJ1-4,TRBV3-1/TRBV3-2,TGTGCCAGCAGTCGTCCGGGGGGCTCCACTGGGGGAGAAAAACTGTTTTTT,CASSRPGGSTGGEKLFF
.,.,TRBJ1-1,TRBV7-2,TGTGCCAGCAGCTGGCAGGGGAGGGACACTGAAGCTTTCTTT,CASSWQGRDTEAFF
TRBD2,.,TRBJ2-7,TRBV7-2,TGTGCCAGCAGCTTAGTTGCGGGAGGCTACGAGCAGTACTTC,CASSLVAGGYEQYF
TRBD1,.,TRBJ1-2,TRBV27,TGTGCCAGCAGTTTATGGGGGACAGGGGATGGCTACACCTTC,CASSLWGTGDGYTF
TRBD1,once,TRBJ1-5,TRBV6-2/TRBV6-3,TGTGCCAGCAGACCTCAGGGGGAAGGCAATCAGCCCCAGCATTTT,CASRPQGEGNQPQHF
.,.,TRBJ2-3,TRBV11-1,TGTGCCAGCAGCTTATTGGAGGGAAACACGCAGTATTTT,CASSLLEGNTQYF
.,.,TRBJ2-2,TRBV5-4,TGTGCCAGCAGCTTGGGGGTTCTAGGGGGCGGGGAGCTGTTTTTT,CASSLGVLGGGELFF
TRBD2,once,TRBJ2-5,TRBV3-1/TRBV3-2,TGTGCCAGCAGCGGAACTAGCGGGAGACGGGAGACCCAGTACTTC,CASSGTSGRRETQYF
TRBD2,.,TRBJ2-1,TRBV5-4,TGTGCCAGCAGCTTGGCGGGACTAGCGGAGCAGTTCTTC,CASSLAGLAEQFF
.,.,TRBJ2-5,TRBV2,TGTGCCAGCAGTGTTAATAACAAAGAGACCCAGTACTTC,CASSVNNKETQYF
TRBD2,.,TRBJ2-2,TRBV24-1,TGTGCCACCAGTGACCCCGGGATAGCGGGAGCCGACCTTCTGAACACCGGGGAGCTGTTTTTT,CATSDPGIAGADLLNTGELFF
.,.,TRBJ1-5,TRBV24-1,TGTGCCACCAGTGATTACAGGGGCAATCAGCCCCAGCATTTT,CATSDYRGNQPQHF
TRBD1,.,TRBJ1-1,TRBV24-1,TGTGCCACCCTGGTTTTGGGACAGTTCATTATGAACACTGAAGCTTTCTTT,CATLVLGQFIMNTEAFF
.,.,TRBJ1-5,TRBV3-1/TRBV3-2,TGTGCCAGCAGCCAACGGGCAGGGGTACGGAATCAGCCCCAGCATTTT,CASSQRAGVRNQPQHF
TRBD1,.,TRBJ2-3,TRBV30,TGTGCCTGGAGCGGACAGGGTTCGACTCGGACAGATACGCAGTATTTT,CAWSGQGSTRTDTQYF
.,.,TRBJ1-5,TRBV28,TGTGCCAGCAGCGATCTAAGAGGAAGCAATCAGCCCCAGCATTTT,CASSDLRGSNQPQHF
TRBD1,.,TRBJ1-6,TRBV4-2,TGTGCCAGCAGCCCAGGACAGGGTGGTTCACCCCTCCACTTT,CASSPGQGGSPLHF
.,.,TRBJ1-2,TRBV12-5,TGTGCTAGTGGCCTGATTTTAGCGGGGATCTATGGCTACACCTTC,CASGLILAGIYGYTF
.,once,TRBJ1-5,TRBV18,TGTGCCAGCTCACCACCAGGGGTGGGTCAGCCCCAGCATTTT,CASSPPGVGQPQHF
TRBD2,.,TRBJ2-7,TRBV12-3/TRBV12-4,TGTGCCAGCAGAGCGGGAGCGAGCGAGCAGTACTTC,CASRAGASEQYF
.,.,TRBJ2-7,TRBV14,TGTGCCAGCAGCCAAGATACTGAGTACGAGCAGTACTTC,CASSQDTEYEQYF
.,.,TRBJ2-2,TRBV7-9,TGTGCCAGCAGCTTGCGGGCGAACACCGGGGAGCTGTTTTTT,CASSLRANTGELFF
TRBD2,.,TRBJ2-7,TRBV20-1,TGCAGTGCTAGTACTAGCGGGCTCTACGAGCAGTACTTC,CSASTSGLYEQYF
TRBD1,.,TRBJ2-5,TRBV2,TGTGCCAGCAGCGACAGGGGGGAGACCCAGTACTTC,CASSDRGETQYF
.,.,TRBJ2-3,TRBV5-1,TGCGCCAGCAGCTTGTCCCCCCCCTTGGATACGCAGTATTTT,CASSLSPPLDTQYF
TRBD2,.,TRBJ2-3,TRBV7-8,TGTGCCAGCAGCTTAGAGACCCTAGCGGGGTACACAGATACGCAGTATTTT,CASSLETLAGYTDTQYF
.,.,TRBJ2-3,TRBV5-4,TGTGCCAGCAGCTTGGTTGGCTCAGGCACAGATACGCAGTATTTT,CASSLVGSGTDTQYF
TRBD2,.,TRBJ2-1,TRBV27,TGTGCCAGCAGTTTCTCGCGCGGCGAACAGGGAGTAGCGGGATCCTACAATGAGCAGTTCTTC,CASSFSRGEQGVAGSYNEQFF
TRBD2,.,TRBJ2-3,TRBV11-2,TGTGCCAGCAGCTTAGTGGGACTAGCGGGAGCGGATACGCAGTATTTT,CASSLVGLAGADTQYF
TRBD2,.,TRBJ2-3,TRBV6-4,TGTGCCAGCAGTGACGGACTAGCCACAGATACGCAGTATTTT,CASSDGLATDTQYF
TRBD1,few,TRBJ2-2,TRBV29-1,TGCAGCGTGGACAGGGAGACCGGGGAGCTGTTTTTT,CSVDRETGELFF
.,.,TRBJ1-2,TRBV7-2,TGTGCCAGCAGCAAAGAATCGGGGGGGTATGGCTACACCTTC,CASSKESGGYGYTF
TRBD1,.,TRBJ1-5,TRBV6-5,TGTGCCAGCAGTTTCCAGGGGGTCCAGCATTTT,CASSFQGVQHF
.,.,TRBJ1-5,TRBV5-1,TGCGCCAGCAGCTTGGGAGGGAGCAATCAGCCCCAGCATTTT,CASSLGGSNQPQHF
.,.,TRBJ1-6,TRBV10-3,TGTGCCATCAGGAGGGACTATCAGGGTTCACCCCTCCACTTT,CAIRRDYQGSPLHF
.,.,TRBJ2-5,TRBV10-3,TGTGCCATCAGTGAGTCCCGCGGCTCGGAGACCCAGTACTTC,CAISESRGSETQYF
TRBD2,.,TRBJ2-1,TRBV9,TGTGCCAGCAGCATAAGGACTAGCGGGAAGTACAATGAGCAGTTCTTC,CASSIRTSGKYNEQFF
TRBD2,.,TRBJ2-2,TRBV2,TGTGCCAGCAGTTTAGCGGGACGGGGGACCGGGGAGCTGTTTTTT,CASSLAGRGTGELFF
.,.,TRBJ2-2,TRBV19,TGTGCCAGTAGTATACCAGTCGGCCGGGGGACCGGGGAGCTGTTTTTT,CASSIPVGRGTGELFF
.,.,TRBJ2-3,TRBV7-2,TGTGCCAGCAGCTTACGAGGCGCGGCAGATACGCAGTATTTT,CASSLRGAADTQYF
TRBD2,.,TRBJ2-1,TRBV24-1,TGTGCCACCAGTGATTCGGGACTAAGATCCGATGAGCAGTTCTTC,CATSDSGLRSDEQFF
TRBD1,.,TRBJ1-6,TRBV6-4,TGTGCCAGCAGCCAGCAGGGGGTCGGCTCCTATAATTCACCCCTCCACTTT,CASSQQGVGSYNSPLHF
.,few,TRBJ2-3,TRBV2,TGTGCCAGCAGCCGGGTCCTCGGGGCAGATACGCAGTATTTT,CASSRVLGADTQYF
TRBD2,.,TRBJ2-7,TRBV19,TGTGCCAGTAGTATAGATCGGACTAGCCACGAGCAGTACTTC,CASSIDRTSHEQYF
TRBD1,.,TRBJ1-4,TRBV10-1,TGCGCCAGCAACTGGACAGGGGGCTTGAGAAAACTGTTTTTT,CASNWTGGLRKLFF
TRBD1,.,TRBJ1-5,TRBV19,TGTGCCAGTAGTATCCCAGGACAGGGGATGGGTCAGCCCCAGCATTTT,CASSIPGQGMGQPQHF